The T cell receptor beta chain described here comes from a study of T cell responses to AZD1222 COVID-19 vaccine. Whole-study findings and limits: Unmutated variant regions are reportedly targeted by nearly half of spike-specific TCRs. The donor cohort was predominantly white British with a female majority, and clonal diversity may have been underestimated.

A remark on this clone: The target antigen is unknown.

This table comes from immunoSEQ multiplex PCR, and its TCRdb copy is limited to in-frame clones, with some not included. The repertoire consists of over 120,000 clones, with around 84% occurring once and the leading ten covering 5% to 6%. This CDR3 contains 15 residues. Germline V gene lookup returns CDR1 KGHSH and CDR2 LQKENI. V shed 2 bases and J shed 1 base, with 11 bases lying between them. Second-dose recipients at about 4 or about 12 weeks were treated as one pooled group. The starting material was peripheral blood, obtained 28 days after the second AZD1222 dose. The receptor was derived from an adult who received the AZD1222 COVID-19 vaccine. The rearrangement uses TRBV18 and TRBJ1-1, with unresolved D. The CDR3 DNA follows: TGTGCCAGCTCACCAATGGGCGGCGGGAACACTGAAGCTTTCTTT. Amino acid sequence: CASSPMGGGNTEAFF.